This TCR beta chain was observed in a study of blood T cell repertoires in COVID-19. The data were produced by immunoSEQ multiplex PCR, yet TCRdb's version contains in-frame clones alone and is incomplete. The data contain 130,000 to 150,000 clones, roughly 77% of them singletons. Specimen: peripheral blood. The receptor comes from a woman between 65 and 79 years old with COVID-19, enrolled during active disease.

This CDR3 reads CASSLSGHLYGYTF. The CDR3 DNA reads TGTGCCAGCAGCTTGTCGGGACACCTCTATGGCTACACCTTC. The gene calls are TRBV5-4 and TRBJ1-2; a possible D gene is TRBD1 (6 bases). Trimming shortened V by 1 base and J by 4 bases, and 11 bases separated the two germline ends. The germline gives CDR1 SGHNT, CDR2 YYREEE (reference sequence). The CDR3 spans 14 residues.